This is a list of T cell receptor beta chains from one sample in a study of tumor-infiltrating lymphocytes in oesophageal squamous cell carcinoma. TCRdb itself ran the PCR reads through MiXCR, one entry per CDR3 protein. The sample contains approximately 12,000 distinct CDR3 sequences, around 55% of which appear only once. Sequenced input: esophageal tumor tissue. The receptors originated from a female donor with esophageal squamous cell carcinoma. Each CDR3 is given with its conserved first and last residue. The D gene is left open where the match is weak. Size tells how often a clone was seen (once, few, many) or the class of an expanded clone, and some rows leave it out.

v_call	j_call	d_call	clone_size	cdr3_nt	cdr3_aa
TRBV7-2	TRBJ2-5	-	few	TGTGCCAGCAGCTCACGACTCCAAGAGACCCAGTACTTC	CASSSRLQETQYF
TRBV7-8	TRBJ2-5	-	-	TGTGCCAGCAGCTTGTTTGAAGCGGTTCTCGAGACCCAGTACTTC	CASSLFEAVLETQYF
TRBV7-3	TRBJ1-1	TRBD1	once	TGTGCCAGCACCAGAGGACAGGGCAACACTGAAGCTTTCTTT	CASTRGQGNTEAFF
TRBV4-1	TRBJ1-2	-	many	TGCGCCAGCAGCGACAGGATTCGTGGCTACACCTTC	CASSDRIRGYTF
TRBV5-1	TRBJ2-1	TRBD2	-	TGCGCCAGCAGACAGACTAGCGTGGGGGGCAATGAGCAGTTCTTC	CASRQTSVGGNEQFF
TRBV7-8	TRBJ1-1	-	medium-sized	TGTGCCAGCAGCTTAACTCCATGGGACGGCAGTGAAGCTTTCTTT	CASSLTPWDGSEAFF
TRBV28	TRBJ1-4	TRBD1	many	TGTGCCAGCAGTGTCACCGGGACAGGGGTAGAAAAACTGTTTTTT	CASSVTGTGVEKLFF
TRBV7-4	TRBJ1-1	-	-	TGTGCCAGCAGCGGTACGCAGATTTTGGCTTTCTTT	CASSGTQILAFF
TRBV6-6	TRBJ2-1	-	-	TGTGCCAGCAGAGAGATAGGGCGATACAATGAGCAGTTCTTC	CASREIGRYNEQFF
TRBV7-2	TRBJ2-2	-	-	TGTGCCAGCAGCTTGGGTGCGAACACCGGGGAGCTGTTTTTT	CASSLGANTGELFF
TRBV7-9	TRBJ2-1	-	many	TGTGCCAGCAGCTTAGATAGGAGCGTAGCCGCTGAGCAGTTCTTC	CASSLDRSVAAEQFF
TRBV7-3	TRBJ2-1	-	-	TGTGCCAGCAGCGATTGGAGAGCGGGTAATGAGCAGTTCTTC	CASSDWRAGNEQFF
TRBV7-9	TRBJ2-7	-	few	TGTGCCAGCAGCCCGGTAGGGACCTCCTACGAGCAGTACTTC	CASSPVGTSYEQYF
TRBV7-3	TRBJ2-5	-	-	TGTGCCAGCAGCTTAGGGCAGGGTCTGGAGACCCAGTACTTC	CASSLGQGLETQYF
TRBV7-3	TRBJ2-3	-	few	TGTGCCAGCAGCTTAAGTGGCCCGGGGGCAGATACGCAGTATTTT	CASSLSGPGADTQYF
TRBV6-4	TRBJ1-1	-	many	TGTGCCAGCAGTGTTGAGGTGAACACTGAAGCTTTCTTT	CASSVEVNTEAFF
TRBV7-2	TRBJ1-5	-	many	TGTGCCAGCAGCTTAGTAGGCCGTAATGGCAATCAGCCCCAGCATTTT	CASSLVGRNGNQPQHF
TRBV7-3	TRBJ2-2	-	-	TGTGCCAGCAGCTTACAGGTTACCGGGGAGCTGTTTTTT	CASSLQVTGELFF
TRBV28	TRBJ2-3	TRBD2	-	TGTGCCAGCAGTCGACTAGCCCGCACAGATACGCAGTATTTT	CASSRLARTDTQYF
TRBV24-1	TRBJ2-5	-	-	TGTGCCACCAGTGATTCGACAGGCCAAGAGACCCAGTACTTC	CATSDSTGQETQYF
TRBV7-2	TRBJ2-3	-	-	TGTGCCAGCAGCACAATGTCTTGGGATACGCAGTATTTT	CASSTMSWDTQYF
TRBV6-6	TRBJ1-4	TRBD1	-	TGTGCCAGCAGGTACAGGGGGCAGGCTAATGAAAAACTGTTTTTT	CASRYRGQANEKLFF
TRBV7-9	TRBJ1-2	-	-	TGTGCCAGCAGCTTAGAATACGGGAGTGGCTACACCTTC	CASSLEYGSGYTF
TRBV24-1	TRBJ2-1	TRBD1	-	TGTGCCACCAGTGTACAGGGGCCCAGTGAGCAGTTCTTC	CATSVQGPSEQFF
TRBV7-8	TRBJ2-5	-	-	TGTGCCAGCAGCTTAAGTGAGGTCAGAAAAGAGACCCAGTACTTC	CASSLSEVRKETQYF
TRBV12-2	TRBJ2-7	-	-	TGTGCAAGTCGCTTAGCGCTGGGGGAGCAGTACTTC	CASRLALGEQYF
TRBV6-2/TRBV6-3	TRBJ1-2	-	-	TGTGCCAGCAGCCAGGGAAGAAATAACTATGGCTACACCTTC	CASSQGRNNYGYTF
TRBV7-2	TRBJ2-5	TRBD2	few	TGTGCCAGCAGCTTAGTAGCGGGAGGGCAAGAGACCCAGTACTTC	CASSLVAGGQETQYF
TRBV7-3	TRBJ2-3	TRBD1	large	TGTGCCAGCAGCCCCCGGACAGGGGCCCCGGATACGCAGTATTTT	CASSPRTGAPDTQYF
TRBV7-2	TRBJ2-5	-	-	TGTGCCAGCGGACCGAAGGCCCAGTACTTC	CASGPKAQYF
TRBV11-2	TRBJ2-1	-	-	TGTGCCAGCAGCTGGAGGGGAGGGACAGAATACTACGAGCAGTTCTTC	CASSWRGGTEYYEQFF
TRBV28	TRBJ1-3	-	many	TGTGCCAGCAGTTTTTTTACAGGATTTGGAAACACCATATATTTT	CASSFFTGFGNTIYF
TRBV7-8	TRBJ2-4	-	few	TGTGCCAGCAGCTTGGGGACCCTGGGCAATTCACCCCTCCACTTC	CASSLGTLGNSPLHF
TRBV12-3/TRBV12-4	TRBJ2-7	-	-	TGTGCCAGCAGTTTGGACGGACCCTACGAGCAGTACTTC	CASSLDGPYEQYF
TRBV7-2	TRBJ1-5	-	few	TGTGCCAGCAGCTTAGTGGCAGGAGAGGATCAGCCCCAGCATTTT	CASSLVAGEDQPQHF
TRBV7-6	TRBJ2-3	-	once	TGTGCCAGCAGCTTAGCGCACACCACAGATACGCAGTATTTT	CASSLAHTTDTQYF
TRBV7-9	TRBJ2-7	-	once	TGTGCCAGCAGCTTAAACTCCTTTCAAACCTACGAGCAGTACTTC	CASSLNSFQTYEQYF
TRBV11-2	TRBJ2-5	-	-	TGTGCCAGCAGCTTAGGGTGGGGGACCCAAGAGACCCAGTACTTC	CASSLGWGTQETQYF
TRBV12-3/TRBV12-4	TRBJ2-1	TRBD2	-	TGTGCCAGCAGTGCCCGAGGACTAGCGGGAGGTAATGAGCAGTTCTTC	CASSARGLAGGNEQFF
TRBV7-2	TRBJ2-5	TRBD1	few	TGTGCCAGCAGCCCACAGACAGGGTGGGGGGAGACCCAGTACTTC	CASSPQTGWGETQYF
TRBV6-6	TRBJ2-7	TRBD1	-	TGTGCCAGCAGTTCCCTGACAGGGATGAACGAGCAGTACTTC	CASSSLTGMNEQYF
TRBV7-2	TRBJ2-1	TRBD1	few	TGTGCCAGCAGCTTAATGACAGGGACGCACAATGAGCAGTTCTTC	CASSLMTGTHNEQFF
TRBV12-3/TRBV12-4	TRBJ2-1	-	-	TGTGCCAGCAGTTTAGCGGCAAGCTCCTACAATGAGCAGTTCTTC	CASSLAASSYNEQFF
TRBV7-4	TRBJ2-2	TRBD1	-	TGTGCCAGCAGCTTACCCGGGACAGCGAACACCGGGGAGCTGTTTTTT	CASSLPGTANTGELFF
TRBV6-6	TRBJ2-5	TRBD2	-	TGTGCCAGCAGTGGACTAGCGGGGTATTTGGAGCAGTACTTC	CASSGLAGYLEQYF
TRBV11-2	TRBJ2-5	TRBD1	-	TGTGCCAGCAGCCCTCGGACAGGGACCTTCCAAACCCAGTACTTC	CASSPRTGTFQTQYF
TRBV7-2	TRBJ2-1	TRBD2	-	TGTGCCAGCAGCTTAGTAGCGGGAGGGCCAAATGAGCAGTTCTTC	CASSLVAGGPNEQFF
TRBV7-2	TRBJ1-1	-	-	TGTGCCAGCAGGCGCGGTAGGGACACTGAAGCTTTCTTT	CASRRGRDTEAFF
TRBV7-8	TRBJ2-7	TRBD2	-	TGTGCCAGCAGCCCCAAGACTAGCGGGAGCTTCCATGAGCAGTACTTC	CASSPKTSGSFHEQYF
TRBV6-1	TRBJ1-1	TRBD1	-	TGTGCCAGCAGAGTCGACAGGGAGAACACTGAAGCTTTCTTT	CASRVDRENTEAFF
TRBV7-8	TRBJ2-3	-	-	TGTGCCAGCAGCTCACCTACGGATACGCAGTATTTT	CASSSPTDTQYF
TRBV7-6	TRBJ2-3	TRBD2	-	TGTGCCAGCAGCTTAGGAGCGGGGTTCACAGATACGCAGTATTTT	CASSLGAGFTDTQYF
TRBV7-2	TRBJ2-3	-	few	TGTGCCAGCAGCCGGGATTTCACAGATACGCAGTATTTT	CASSRDFTDTQYF
TRBV6-6	TRBJ2-1	-	-	TGTGCCAGCAGTTACTCCGCGGGGGCCGGGGGAGTTCGGGAGCAGTTCTTC	CASSYSAGAGGVREQFF